In its sample, the clone carrying this T cell receptor beta chain was seen a few times. No antigen is known for it. The record originates from a study of Ad26.COV2.S vaccination and SARS-CoV-2 variants. Study-level findings and limits: Spike-specific TCR breadth ran higher among vaccine recipients than placebo recipients.

The treatment here: 15 to 20 received Ad26.COV2.S at low or high dose, single or two shots; a few received placebo; per-sample allocation not given. Sample collection was performed on day 63 after the first vaccine or placebo injection. A Boston adult aged 18-55 years was the donor. It was Wuhan-strain SARS-CoV-2 spike that the Ad26 vaccine vector expressed. Germline V lookup: CDR1 SEHNR, CDR2 FQNEAQ (reference sequence). V lost 5 bases and J lost 1; bases outside the gene matches: 3. This CDR3 has 15 amino acids. Data came from immunoSEQ multiplex PCR; TCRdb stores just in-frame clones and leaves some out. Here the sample spans more than 300,000 clones, around nine tenths being singletons.

Here the sequenced sample was peripheral blood, taken in a trial of Ad26.COV2.S vaccine versus placebo. The TCR comes from a person between 18 and 65 years old who received the Ad26.COV2.S COVID-19 vaccine or a placebo. The chain combines TRBV7-9 with TRBJ1-5, with 9 bases aligning to TRBD1. The CDR3 sequence: CASSPGTGSNQPQHF. The CDR3 nucleotides are TGTGCCAGCAGCCCCGGGACAGGGAGCAATCAGCCCCAGCATTTT.